A single sample gave rise to the 25 T cell receptor beta chains below, sequenced in a study of T cell repertoires in cytomegalovirus infection. Using its own MiXCR run on the reads, TCRdb lists one record per CDR3 protein. Of roughly 640,000 distinct CDR3 sequences listed, 20% to 30% are singletons. The sample taken for sequencing was CD8+ T cells from PBMCs. The origin of the receptors is a human donor in good health (CMV status not recorded). Some clones in this sample may be carry-over from other donors' samples.

This clonotype was seen only a few times. V and J are TRBV27 and TRBJ2-2; D unclear. Germline CDR1 is MNHEY and CDR2 is SMNVEV (reference sequence). V dropped 7 bases and J dropped 5 bases, with 11 bases sitting between them. The CDR3 has 13 amino acids. The DNA of the CDR3 is TGTGCCAGCACCTGGGTGCCTACCGGGGAGCTGTTTTTT. Translation gives CASTWVPTGELFF.

This clonotype appeared many times. V usage is TRBV28 and J usage is TRBJ2-2; 12 bases line up with TRBD2. Germline V gene data show CDR1 as MDHEN and CDR2 as SYDVKM. The CDR3 runs 16 residues. The V segment lost 7 bases and the J segment 3 bases; nucleotides outside the gene matches: 6. CDR3 loop: CASTSGLAGHTGELFF. The CDR3 DNA reads as TGTGCCAGCACCTCTGGACTAGCGGGGCACACCGGGGAGCTGTTTTTT. Full variable domain (rest looked up from reference TRBV28 and TRBJ2-2): DVKVTQSSRYLVKRTGEKVFLECVQDMDHENMFWYRQDPGLGLRLIYFSYDVKMKEKGDIPEGYSVSREKKERFSLILESASTNQTSMYLCASTSGLAGHTGELFFGEGSRLTVL.

The J gene is TRBJ1-2, the V gene TRBV28; D unclear. The CDR3 loop spans 16 amino acids. Trimming pared 4 bases from V and 8 bases from J, leaving 23 bases between. Germline V gene sequence: CDR1 MDHEN, CDR2 SYDVKM. CDR3 in amino acids: CASSSAHGPRIGGYTF. CDR3 in DNA: TGTGCCAGCAGTTCCGCTCATGGGCCGCGAATCGGAGGCTACACCTTC.

Concerning this clonotype itself: One end of the junction is discordant with germline, which a read error may explain. The genes are TRBV4-1 and TRBJ2-6; 8 positions match TRBD1. This CDR3 is built from 19 residues. The germline gives CDR1 MGHRA, CDR2 YSYEKL. CDR3 sequence: CASSQPQGDISSGTNVLTF. The CDR3, as DNA: TGCGCCAGCAGCCAACCACAGGGGGACATCAGCTCTGGGACCAACGTCCTGACTTTC.

This clonotype was picked up many times. The rearrangement links TRBV7-8 to TRBJ2-7; a weak D match, TRBD1 (8 bases). Germline V gene sequence: CDR1 SGHVS, CDR2 FQNEAQ. This CDR3 has 16 residues. V gave up 4 bases and J gave up 5 bases, with 21 bases separating them. The CDR3 coding sequence is TGTGCCAGCAGCTCCCAGGGGGGGGCAGGGGGCCACGAGCAGTACGTC. Its translation is CASSSQGGAGGHEQYV.

Only a few counts were recorded for this clonotype. The chain employs TRBV28 and TRBJ1-1; D gene ambiguous. CDR1 and CDR2 from the germline V gene are MDHEN and SYDVKM. This CDR3 is built from 14 residues. V was pared by 9 bases and J by 2 bases, with 16 bases between. The CDR3 region is CASVGGRLNTEAFF. The CDR3 DNA reads TGTGCCAGTGTGGGAGGCAGGTTAAACACTGAAGCTTTCTTT.

This clonotype was seen ten or more times. This rearrangement joins TRBV7-8 to TRBJ2-1; 8 nucleotides agree with TRBD2. Germline values: CDR1 SGHVS, CDR2 FQNEAQ. The CDR3 consists of 15 residues. V lost 5 bases to trimming and J lost 6 bases; unmatched junction nucleotides: 9. The CDR3 bases are TGTGCCAGCAGCCCGAGCCCACTAGCGGTCAATGAGCAGTTCTTC. This translates into CASSPSPLAVNEQFF.

This clonotype came up many times. The chain has TRBV27 and TRBJ2-1, with a possible D match to TRBD2 (7 bases). Germline V gene sequence: CDR1 MNHEY, CDR2 SMNVEV (reference sequence). The CDR3 is 15 amino acids. Trimming pared 6 bases from V and 4 bases from J, leaving 16 bases between. For the CDR3, the DNA is TGTGCCAGCAGCTTAGACGGGGGGCCGTACAATGAGCAGTTCTTC. Translation: CASSLDGGPYNEQFF.

This clonotype has only a few counts. The rearrangement uses TRBV2 and TRBJ2-3, with TRBD2 identical over 8 bases. CDR1 and CDR2 from the germline V gene are SNHLY and FYNNEI. This CDR3 is 16 amino acids long. Trimming removed 1 base from V and 2 bases from J; junction bases left unmatched: 5. The CDR3 DNA sequence: TGTGCCAGCAGTGAAGGGCGGGGGGTCCCCACAGATACGCAGTATTTT. This gives the protein CASSEGRGVPTDTQYF.

V is TRBV7-4 and J is TRBJ1-5; D is undetermined. Trimming stripped 5 bases from V and 6 bases from J, with 14 bases between. The CDR3 sequence is 14 residues long. Germline V gene data show CDR1 as SGHVT and CDR2 as SQSDAQ. The CDR3 DNA sequence: TGTGCCAGCAGCCCAAATGGGCTTGGTCAGCCCCAGCATTTT. This gives the protein CASSPNGLGQPQHF.

This clonotype occurred many times. The chain is built from TRBV7-9 and TRBJ2-1; D gene ambiguous. This CDR3 comprises 13 residues. Deletions cut 1 base from V and 5 bases from J, with 6 bases between. Germline CDR1 is SEHNR and CDR2 is FQNEAQ (reference sequence). The CDR3 DNA is TGTGCCAGCAGCTTAGTCGGAGACAATGAGCAGTTCTTC. Translating gives CASSLVGDNEQFF.

With respect to this clonotype: At one of its ends the junction is not consistent with the germline gene, which may arise from a read error. The rearrangement uses TRBV28 and TRBJ1-1; D not certain. Germline CDR1 and CDR2: MDHEN and SYDVKM. This CDR3 spans 13 amino acids. CDR3 region: CASRRLPNTEAFF. In DNA form, the CDR3 reads TGTGCCAGCAGGAGGTTACCGAACACCGAAGCTTTCTTT.

This clonotype was detected a few times. The chain employs TRBV29-1 and TRBJ1-3; D uncertain. Germline CDR1 SQVTM, CDR2 ANQGSEA. The CDR3 runs 15 residues. Trimming left V 0 bases short and J 11 bases short, with 20 bases between. The CDR3: CSVEDPIGPVGPIYF. The CDR3 DNA reads TGCAGCGTTGAAGATCCAATTGGACCGGTTGGGCCCATATATTTT. The variable domain in full, with the rest retrieved from reference TRBV29-1 and TRBJ1-3, is SAVISQKPSRDICQRGTSLTIQCQVDSQVTMMFWYRQQPGQSLTLIATANQGSEATYESGFVIDKFPISRPNLTFSTLTVSNMSPEDSSIYLCSVEDPIGPVGPIYFGEGSWLTVV.

The chain has TRBV5-1 and TRBJ2-1; D ambiguous. This CDR3 region has 13 residues. Trimming pared 6 bases from V and 0 bases from J, leaving 7 bases between. Germline CDR1 is SGHRS and CDR2 is YFSETQ. This CDR3 reads CASTTVSYNEQFF. CDR3 DNA sequence: TGCGCCAGCACTACAGTCTCCTACAATGAGCAGTTCTTC.

The rearrangement joins TRBV12-3 or TRBV12-4 to TRBJ1-1; D not certain. The CDR3 is 12 residues long. Trimming left V 10 bases short and J 5 bases short, with 14 bases between. The DNA of the CDR3 is TGTGCCAACTCAAAGTGGACTACTGAAGCTTTCTTT. As protein: CANSKWTTEAFF.

Turning to this clonotype: This may arise from a read error, as a much more abundant clone is one base away. The chain links TRBV6-5 to TRBJ1-6; tentatively, D is TRBD1 (5 bases). Germline V CDR1 and CDR2: MNHEY, SVGAGI. The CDR3 length is 15 residues. The chain's CDR3 is CASSYVDTYNSPHHF. CDR3 bases: TGTGCCAGCAGTTATGTGGACACCTATAATTCACCCCACCACTTT.

This clonotype was seen at least ten times. V gene TRBV7-6 combines with J gene TRBJ2-2, with D possibly TRBD2 on 7 matching bases. Germline loops: CDR1 SGHVS, CDR2 FNYEAQ. There are 16 residues in the CDR3. Trimming left V 5 bases short and J 0 bases short, with 13 bases between. The CDR3 spells CASSPGGGANTGELFF. The CDR3 bases are TGTGCCAGCAGCCCCGGCGGGGGCGCGAACACCGGGGAGCTGTTTTTT.

The table lists this clonotype with a few counts. V gene TRBV28 combines with J gene TRBJ1-1; D is possibly TRBD1 (6 bases). The V gene lost 2 bases and the J gene lost 0 bases, with 10 bases spanning the gap. The germline V gene has CDR1 MDHEN and CDR2 SYDVKM. The CDR3 covers 15 residues. The CDR3 region is CASSLLTGLNTEAFF. In DNA form, the CDR3 reads TGTGCCAGCAGTTTACTTACAGGGTTGAACACTGAAGCTTTCTTT.

This clonotype has at least ten counts. The V and J genes are TRBV6-2 or TRBV6-3 and TRBJ2-3; TRBD1 matches at 7 bases. There are 17 residues in the CDR3. CDR1 is MNHEY and CDR2 is SVGEGT in the germline V gene. With 7 bases clipped from V and 6 bases from J, the junction kept 19 bases outside the gene matches. The CDR3 region is CASNMMLTGSMMDTQYF. The CDR3 DNA is TGTGCCAGCAACATGATGCTGACAGGGTCGATGATGGATACGCAGTATTTT.

This clonotype was picked up many times. The chain carries TRBV10-3 and TRBJ1-6; 7 nucleotides align to TRBD1. Germline V CDR1 and CDR2: ENHRY, SYGVKD. V shed 7 bases and J 6 bases; nucleotides not matched to a gene: 6. The CDR3 has 14 residues. The CDR3, as DNA: TGTGCCATCAATCAAGGGGGCCTTAATTCACCCCTCCACTTT. Its protein is CAINQGGLNSPLHF.

This clonotype was found a few times. This chain links TRBV7-9 with TRBJ2-1; D gene ambiguous. There are 14 residues in the CDR3. V lost 5 bases and J lost 3, with 11 bases in between. Per germline, CDR1 SEHNR and CDR2 FQNEAQ (reference sequence). The CDR3 spells CASSPGRSYNEQFF. The CDR3 DNA reads TGTGCCAGCAGCCCCGGTCGCAGCTACAATGAGCAGTTCTTC. The variable domain in full, with the rest retrieved from reference TRBV7-9 and TRBJ2-1, is DTGVSQNPRHKITKRGQNVTFRCDPISEHNRLYWYRQTLGQGPEFLTYFQNEAQLEKSRLLSDRFSAERPKGSFSTLEIQRTEQGDSAMYLCASSPGRSYNEQFFGPGTRLTVL.

This chain joins TRBV5-4 and TRBJ2-1; D not resolved. Trimming shortened V by 5 bases and J by 8 bases, and 8 bases separated the two germline ends. The CDR3 is 11 amino acids. Germline V gives CDR1 SGHNT, CDR2 YYREEE (reference sequence). In DNA, the CDR3 is TGTGCCAGCAGTTGGACCGATGAGCAGTTCTTC. This gives the protein CASSWTDEQFF.

Concerning this clonotype: A single base separates this from a much larger clone, so it may be a read error. The rearrangement joins TRBV7-2 to TRBJ1-5; 7 bases fit TRBD1. The CDR3 runs to 14 residues. Germline loops: CDR1 SGHTA, CDR2 FQGNSA. CDR3 nucleotides: TGTGCCAGCAGCTTTACAGGGGTGGATCAGTCCCAGCATTTT. Translating gives CASSFTGVDQSQHF. Drawing the rest from reference TRBV7-2 and TRBJ1-5, the complete variable domain is GAGVSQSPSNKVTEKGKDVELRCDPISGHTALYWYRQSLGQGLEFLIYFQGNSAPDKSGLPSDRFSAERTGGSVSTLTIQRTQQEDSAVYLCASSFTGVDQSQHFGDGTRLSIL.

The table lists this clonotype with many counts. The chain links TRBV28 to TRBJ2-2; D is uncertain. Per the germline V gene, CDR1 is MDHEN and CDR2 is SYDVKM. The CDR3 has 22 residues. V lost 6 bases and J lost 1, with 33 bases in between. The CDR3 DNA follows: TGTGCCAGCAGCTCACTCAGAATGGTCTCCCAAGTAATCCCCGGGAACACCGGGGAGCTGTTTTTT. It specifies CASSSLRMVSQVIPGNTGELFF.

V gene TRBV3-1 combines with J gene TRBJ2-5; 8 bases are shared with TRBD2. Germline V gene lookup returns CDR1 LGHDT and CDR2 YNNKEL (reference sequence). The CDR3 is made up of 18 amino acids. V dropped 0 bases and J dropped 2; count of bases not matched to a gene: 11. The CDR3 loop is CASSQELTGGDDQETQYF. CDR3 coding DNA: TGTGCCAGCAGCCAAGAATTAACGGGGGGGGACGATCAAGAGACCCAGTACTTC.